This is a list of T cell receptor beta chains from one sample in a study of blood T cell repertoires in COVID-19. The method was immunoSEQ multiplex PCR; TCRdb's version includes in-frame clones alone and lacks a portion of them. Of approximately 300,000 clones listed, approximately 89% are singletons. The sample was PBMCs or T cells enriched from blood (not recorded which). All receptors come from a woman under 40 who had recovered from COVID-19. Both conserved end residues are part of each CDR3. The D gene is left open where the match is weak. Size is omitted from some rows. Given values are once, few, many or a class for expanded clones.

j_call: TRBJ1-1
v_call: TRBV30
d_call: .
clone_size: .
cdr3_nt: TGTGCCTGGAAACAGGGTATAGTGCCTTTCTTT
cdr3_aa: CAWKQGIVPFF

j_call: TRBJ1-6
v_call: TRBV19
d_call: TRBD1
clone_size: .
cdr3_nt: TGTGCCAGCTTACCCGGGACAGGGGGTAATTCACCCCTCCACTTT
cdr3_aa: CASLPGTGGNSPLHF

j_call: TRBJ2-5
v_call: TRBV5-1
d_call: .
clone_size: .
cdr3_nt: TGCGCCAGCAGCTTTTTCGGGGGGCTCCAAGAGACCCAGTACTTC
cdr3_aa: CASSFFGGLQETQYF

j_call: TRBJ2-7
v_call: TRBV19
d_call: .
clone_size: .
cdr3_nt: TGTGCCAGTAGTATCAGTGGCGGGGTCTACGAGCAGTACTTC
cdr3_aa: CASSISGGVYEQYF

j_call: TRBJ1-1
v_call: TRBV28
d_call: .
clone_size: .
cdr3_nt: TGTGCCAGCAGTTTGCAGGGGCAGGGTGAAGCTTTCTTT
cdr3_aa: CASSLQGQGEAFF

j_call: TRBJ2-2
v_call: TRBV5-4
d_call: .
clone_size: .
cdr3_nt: TGTGCCAGCAGCTGGGACTTAGCCGGGGAGCTGTTTTTT
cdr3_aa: CASSWDLAGELFF

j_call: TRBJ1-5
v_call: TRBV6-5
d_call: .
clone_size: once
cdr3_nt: TGTGCCAGCAGTCGGGACACATCTAGCAATCAGCCCCAGCATTTT
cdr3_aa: CASSRDTSSNQPQHF

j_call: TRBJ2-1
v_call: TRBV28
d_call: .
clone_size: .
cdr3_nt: TGTGCCAGCAGTTCACAAATTGAGCAGTTCTTC
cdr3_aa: CASSSQIEQFF

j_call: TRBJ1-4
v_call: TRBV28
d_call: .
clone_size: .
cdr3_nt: TGTGCCAGCAGTTTATGGGAGAAACTGACAACTAATGAAAAACTGTTTTTT
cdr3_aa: CASSLWEKLTTNEKLFF

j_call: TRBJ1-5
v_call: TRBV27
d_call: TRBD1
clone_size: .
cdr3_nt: TGTGCCAGCAGTCCAGACAGGGATAATCAGCCCCAGCATTTT
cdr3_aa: CASSPDRDNQPQHF

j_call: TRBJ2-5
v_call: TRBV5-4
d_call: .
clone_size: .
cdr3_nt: TGTGCCAGCAGCCGCCAGCGCGAGACCCAGTACTTC
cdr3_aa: CASSRQRETQYF

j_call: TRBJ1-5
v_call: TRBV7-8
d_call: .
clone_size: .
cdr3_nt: TGTGCCAGCAGCTTAGTAGGGGTCACCAATCAGCCCCAGCATTTT
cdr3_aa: CASSLVGVTNQPQHF

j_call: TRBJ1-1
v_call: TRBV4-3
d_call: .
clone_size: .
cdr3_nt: TGCGCCAGCAGCCAAGGTACGCGGAGGGTGGTGAACACTGAAGCTTTCTTT
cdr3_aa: CASSQGTRRVVNTEAFF

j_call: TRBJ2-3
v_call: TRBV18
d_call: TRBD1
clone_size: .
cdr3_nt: TGTGCCAGCTCAACGGTAACCGACAGGGCCACAGATACGCAGTATTTT
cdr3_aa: CASSTVTDRATDTQYF

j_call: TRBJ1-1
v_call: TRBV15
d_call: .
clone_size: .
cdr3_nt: TGTGCCACCTGTCTCACAGCGAACACTGAAGCTTTCTTT
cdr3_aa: CATCLTANTEAFF

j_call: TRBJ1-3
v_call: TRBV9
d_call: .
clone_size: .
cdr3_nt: TGTGCCAGCAGCGGGCCCAGGCAGCCAACCTCTGGAAACACCATATATTTT
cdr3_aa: CASSGPRQPTSGNTIYF

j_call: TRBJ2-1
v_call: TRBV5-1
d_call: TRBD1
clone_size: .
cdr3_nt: TGCGCCAGCAGCCTTGGGACAGGGGTCACCAATGAGCAGTTCTTC
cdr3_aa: CASSLGTGVTNEQFF

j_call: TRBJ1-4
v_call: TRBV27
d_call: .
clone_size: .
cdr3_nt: TGTGCCAGCACAGCCCTTGGGATTGGGGCAGGTTACGAAAAACTGTTTTTT
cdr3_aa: CASTALGIGAGYEKLFF

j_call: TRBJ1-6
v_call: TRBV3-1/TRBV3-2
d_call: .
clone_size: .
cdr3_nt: TGTGCCAGCAGCCAAGATCGGCAGGGGATGGGTTCACCCCTCCACTTT
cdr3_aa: CASSQDRQGMGSPLHF

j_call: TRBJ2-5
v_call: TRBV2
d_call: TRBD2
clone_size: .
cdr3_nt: TGTGCCAGCAGTGAATGGCTAGCGGGAGTAGGTTTGAAGACCCAGTACTTC
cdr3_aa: CASSEWLAGVGLKTQYF

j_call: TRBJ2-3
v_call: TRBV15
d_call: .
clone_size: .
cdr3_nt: TGTGCCACCGGGCAGAAGAGCACAGATACGCAGTATTTT
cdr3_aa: CATGQKSTDTQYF

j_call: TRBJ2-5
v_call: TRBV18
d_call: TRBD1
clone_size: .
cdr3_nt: TGTGCCAGCTCACCCTCCGGACAGGGGTATCCCCAGTACTTC
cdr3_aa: CASSPSGQGYPQYF

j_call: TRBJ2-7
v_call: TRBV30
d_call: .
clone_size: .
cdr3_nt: TGTGCCTGGACCCTGGGGGGGCACGAGCAGTACTTC
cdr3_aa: CAWTLGGHEQYF

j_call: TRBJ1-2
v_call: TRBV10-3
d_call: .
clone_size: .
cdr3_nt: TGTGCCATCAGAGCCCAGGGCGCTAACTATGGCTACACCTTC
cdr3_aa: CAIRAQGANYGYTF

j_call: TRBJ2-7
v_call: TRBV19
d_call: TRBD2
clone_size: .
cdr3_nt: TGTGCCAGTAGTTACACTAGCGGGAGGAGCCTCTACGAGCAGTACTTC
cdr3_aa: CASSYTSGRSLYEQYF

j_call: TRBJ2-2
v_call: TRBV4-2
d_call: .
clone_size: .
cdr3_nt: TGTGCCAGCAGCCAAGTATTGAGGGCCGTCACCGGGGAGCTGTTTTTT
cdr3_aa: CASSQVLRAVTGELFF

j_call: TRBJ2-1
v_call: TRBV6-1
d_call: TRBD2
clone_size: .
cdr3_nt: TGTGCCAGCAGTGAAGTAAGCGGGAGCCCCCACAATGAGCAGTTCTTC
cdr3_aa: CASSEVSGSPHNEQFF